What follows are 25 T cell receptor beta chains derived from one specimen sequenced in a study of control samples from healthy donors and cancer patients. This table comes from immunoSEQ multiplex PCR, and its TCRdb copy is limited to in-frame clones, with some not included. Here the sample spans approximately 150,000 clones, 85% to 95% being singletons. The sequenced material came from blood. These receptors were collected from a woman aged 18-35 years in good health.

V is TRBV5-6 and J is TRBJ1-1; D remains ambiguous. The CDR3 spans 13 residues. V dropped 1 base and J dropped 2 bases, with 6 bases sitting between them. From germline, CDR1 is SGHDT and CDR2 YYEEEE. The CDR3 coding sequence is TGTGCCAGCAGCTTGACCATAAACACTGAAGCTTTCTTT. Residues: CASSLTINTEAFF.

The rearrangement joins TRBV12-3 or TRBV12-4 to TRBJ2-2, with 7 bases that match TRBD2. There are 11 residues in the CDR3. The V gene end was trimmed by 8 bases and the J gene end by 11 bases; junction bases not matched to a gene: 5. The DNA of the CDR3 is TGTGCCAGCGGGGGGGGGTTTGAGCTGTTTTTT. Amino acid sequence: CASGGGFELFF.

The chain links TRBV6-2 or TRBV6-3 to TRBJ2-1; no clear D. V was shortened by 2 bases and J by 1 base, with 12 bases between the two germline ends. CDR1 and CDR2 from the germline V gene are MNHEY and SVGEGT. The CDR3 is 16 residues long. The CDR3 loop is CASSYGPVRSYNEQFF. DNA for the CDR3: TGTGCCAGCAGTTACGGGCCCGTTAGGTCCTACAATGAGCAGTTCTTC.

CDR3: CASTLGYLGDTQYF. The CDR3 DNA sequence: TGTGCCAGCACTTTGGGATACTTGGGAGATACGCAGTATTTT. The chain couples TRBV6-5 to TRBJ2-3; D is undetermined. CDR1 and CDR2 from the germline V gene are MNHEY and SVGAGI. This CDR3 comprises 14 residues. V lost 7 bases, J lost 5 bases, and 16 bases lay in between.

V is TRBV19 and J is TRBJ2-2; D remains unclear. V lost 3 bases and J 4 bases, leaving 9 bases between the germline ends. This CDR3 spans 14 amino acids. Germline V lookup: CDR1 LNHDA, CDR2 SQIVND (reference sequence). The CDR3 nucleotides are TGTGCCAGTAGTATTAGTTTGTTCACCGGGGAGCTGTTTTTT. This encodes CASSISLFTGELFF.

To note about this clone: The junction departs from germline at one end; a sequencing error may be responsible. The V and J genes are TRBV19 and TRBJ2-1; 8 nucleotides agree with TRBD1. The germline CDR1 and CDR2 sequences are LNHDA and SQIVND (reference sequence). There are 15 residues in the CDR3. The CDR3 nucleotides read TGTGCCAGTAGGATAGGACAGGGCGCTTTCGATGAGCAGTTCTTC. Encoded protein: CASRIGQGAFDEQFF. The full variable domain, in which reference TRBV19 and TRBJ2-1 provide the parts outside the CDR3, is DGGITQSPKYLFRKEGQNVTLSCEQNLNHDAMYWYRQDPGQGLRLIYYSQIVNDFQKGDIAEGYSVSREKKESFPLTVTSAQKNPTAFYLCASRIGQGAFDEQFFGPGTRLTVL.

The rearrangement uses TRBV4-1 and TRBJ2-7; no reliable D call. The CDR3 has 14 amino acids. Germline CDR1 and CDR2: MGHRA and YSYEKL. V was trimmed by 0 bases and J by 6 bases, leaving 12 bases between them. The CDR3 nucleotides read TGCGCCAGCAGCCAAGATGGTGCCCCCATCGAGCAGTACTTC. This translates into CASSQDGAPIEQYF.

The chain is built from TRBV19 and TRBJ1-2; D possibly corresponds to TRBD1 (5 bases). This CDR3 spans 15 amino acids. Germline CDR1 LNHDA, CDR2 SQIVND (reference sequence). Trimming cost V 4 bases and J 0 bases, with 12 bases left between them. CDR3 region: CASSNRQTTNYGYTF. CDR3 sequence (DNA): TGTGCCAGTAGTAACCGACAGACCACTAACTATGGCTACACCTTC.

This chain links TRBV5-4 with TRBJ1-3; D perhaps matches TRBD1 (5 bases). The V gene lost 7 bases and the J gene lost 1 base, with 18 bases spanning the gap. Germline V CDR1 and CDR2: SGHNT, YYREEE (reference sequence). The length of the CDR3 is 16 residues. CDR3 protein: CASHPSRAESGNTIYF. CDR3 nucleotide sequence: TGTGCCAGCCATCCGAGCAGGGCGGAGTCTGGAAACACCATATATTTT.

The chain recombines TRBV5-1 with TRBJ1-1, with 8 bases aligning to TRBD1. The germline V gene has CDR1 SGHRS and CDR2 YFSETQ. The V gene end was trimmed by 7 bases and the J gene end by 4 bases; junction bases not matched to a gene: 6. This CDR3 is built from 13 residues. CDR3 nucleotide sequence: TGCGCCAGCTACGGACAGGGAGGCACTGAAGCTTTCTTT. The encoded protein is CASYGQGGTEAFF.

V gene TRBV24-1 combines with J gene TRBJ2-3; TRBD1 is a possible D gene (6 bases). The V end lost 3 bases, the J end lost 3 bases, and 18 bases lay between the germline ends. Looked up from germline, CDR1 is KGHDR and CDR2 is SFDVKD. The CDR3 covers 17 residues. This chain's CDR3 is CATSDISQGWGTDTQYF. The DNA of the CDR3 is TGTGCCACCAGTGATATCTCACAGGGCTGGGGGACAGATACGCAGTATTTT.

This clone was observed a single time. V and J are TRBV5-4 and TRBJ2-1; 12 bases match TRBD2. CDR3 length: 16 amino acids. Germline CDR1 reads SGHNT; CDR2 reads YYREEE (reference sequence). V lost 3 bases to trimming and J lost 7 bases; unmatched junction nucleotides: 8. The CDR3 region is CASSWGTSGRPNEQFF. The DNA of the CDR3 is TGTGCCAGCAGCTGGGGTACTAGCGGGAGGCCTAATGAGCAGTTCTTC.

The sample holds one count of this clone. This chain uses TRBV6-5 with TRBJ1-2; D is unclear. Trimming took off 3 bases at V and 8 bases at J, with 22 bases between the two ends. The germline CDR1 and CDR2 sequences are MNHEY and SVGAGI. There are 16 residues in the CDR3. The CDR3 spells CASSYNGENSARGYTF. The DNA for the CDR3 is TGTGCCAGCAGTTATAACGGGGAAAACAGCGCAAGAGGCTACACCTTC.

This chain uses TRBV6-1 with TRBJ1-4, with a weak D call TRBD1 (5 bases). Trimming cost V 1 base and J 2 bases, with 5 bases left between them. Germline V lookup: CDR1 MNHNS, CDR2 SASEGT. CDR3 size: 14 residues. The CDR3 bases are TGTGCCAGCAGTGAAGGGGGCACTAATGAAAAACTGTTTTTT. Protein product: CASSEGGTNEKLFF.

CDR3: CASRVDTDTQYF. The CDR3 DNA reads TGTGCCAGCAGGGTAGACACAGATACGCAGTATTTT. The chain has TRBV2 and TRBJ2-3; no firm D call. The V end lost 6 bases, the J end lost 2 bases, and 6 bases lay between the germline ends. Germline CDR1 and CDR2: SNHLY and FYNNEI. The CDR3 has 12 residues.

The rearrangement links TRBV5-5 to TRBJ2-7, with D possibly being TRBD2 (6 bases). This CDR3 spans 15 amino acids. Germline CDR1 reads SGHKS; CDR2 reads YYEKEE (reference sequence). V gave up 7 bases and J gave up 3 bases, with 20 bases separating them. The CDR3 region is CASGPRGGGLYEQYF. The DNA for the CDR3 is TGTGCCAGCGGCCCGAGAGGTGGAGGGCTCTACGAGCAGTACTTC.

The gene calls are TRBV9 and TRBJ2-1; 8 bases match TRBD1. The CDR3 has 16 residues. Trimming took 4 bases from V and 4 from J; bases not matched to a gene: 10. CDR1 SGDLS and CDR2 YYNGEE come from the germline V gene. The CDR3 is CASSLDRAQYYNEQFF. DNA of the CDR3: TGTGCCAGCAGCTTGGACAGGGCGCAGTATTACAATGAGCAGTTCTTC.

The chain recombines TRBV7-2 with TRBJ1-4; tentative D call: TRBD1 (5 bases). This CDR3 region has 14 residues. Germline V gives CDR1 SGHTA, CDR2 FQGNSA. V was clipped by 6 bases and J by 6 bases, with 14 bases between them. The CDR3 nucleotides read TGTGCCAGCAGTCCTCGGACGGGGCATGAAAAACTGTTTTTT. Protein product: CASSPRTGHEKLFF.

V and J are TRBV9 and TRBJ1-5; TRBD1 matches at 7 bases. The CDR3 covers 15 residues. Germline loops: CDR1 SGDLS, CDR2 YYNGEE. The V gene end was trimmed by 3 bases and the J gene end by 4 bases; junction bases not matched to a gene: 7. The CDR3 nucleotides read TGTGCCAGCAGCGAAACCGGGACAGATAATCAGCCCCAGCATTTT. Residues: CASSETGTDNQPQHF.

The chain joins TRBV11-2 to TRBJ1-3; 7 nucleotides match TRBD1. Germline V gene sequence: CDR1 SGHAT, CDR2 FQNNGV. J was trimmed by 0 bases and V by 4 bases; bases with no gene match: 9. CDR3 size: 17 residues. The CDR3 spells CASSSPRDRSSGNTIYF. CDR3 in DNA: TGTGCCAGCAGCTCCCCCCGGGACAGAAGCTCTGGAAACACCATATATTTT.

This chain joins TRBV25-1 and TRBJ2-7; D not resolved. This CDR3 has 14 amino acids. V dropped 3 bases and J dropped 3 bases, with 12 bases sitting between them. The germline CDR1 and CDR2 sequences are MGHDK and SYGVNS. The chain's CDR3 is CASSDFRSGYEQYF. DNA for the CDR3: TGTGCCAGCAGTGACTTCAGGTCAGGCTACGAGCAGTACTTC.

The V and J genes are TRBV28 and TRBJ2-7; TRBD1 or TRBD2 may be the D gene (5 bases each). The CDR3 totals 15 residues. Trimming stripped 7 bases from V and 7 bases from J, with 23 bases between. CDR1 is MDHEN and CDR2 is SYDVKM in the germline V gene. The CDR3 here is CASTPPGTGSKEQYF. CDR3 DNA: TGTGCCAGCACCCCTCCTGGGACGGGGAGCAAGGAGCAGTACTTC.

This CDR3 reads CASSGRLTEAFF. The CDR3 DNA is TGTGCCAGCAGTGGGCGTCTTACTGAAGCTTTCTTT. The rearrangement links TRBV2 to TRBJ1-1; D is undetermined. Germline assignment: CDR1 SNHLY and CDR2 FYNNEI. Trimming pared 4 bases from V and 5 bases from J, leaving 8 bases between. This CDR3 is 12 amino acids long.

The rearrangement uses TRBV20-1 and TRBJ1-4, with a tentative D call TRBD1 (5 bases). This CDR3 has 16 residues. Trimming took off 3 bases at V and 2 bases at J, with 16 bases between the two ends. Germline lookup yields CDR1 DFQATT and CDR2 SNEGSKA (reference sequence). CDR3 sequence: CSASPQGWKTNEKLFF. CDR3 bases: TGCAGTGCTAGTCCCCAGGGCTGGAAGACTAATGAAAAACTGTTTTTT.

The chain is built from TRBV6-5 and TRBJ2-2, with TRBD2 identical over 9 bases. Germline V CDR1 and CDR2: MNHEY, SVGAGI. Losses at the gene ends were 7 bases for V and 7 bases for J; bases not matched to a gene: 4. The CDR3 has 13 residues. The CDR3 bases are TGTGCCAGCATGAGGCGGGAGGGCGGGGAGCTGTTTTTT. Amino acids: CASMRREGGELFF.